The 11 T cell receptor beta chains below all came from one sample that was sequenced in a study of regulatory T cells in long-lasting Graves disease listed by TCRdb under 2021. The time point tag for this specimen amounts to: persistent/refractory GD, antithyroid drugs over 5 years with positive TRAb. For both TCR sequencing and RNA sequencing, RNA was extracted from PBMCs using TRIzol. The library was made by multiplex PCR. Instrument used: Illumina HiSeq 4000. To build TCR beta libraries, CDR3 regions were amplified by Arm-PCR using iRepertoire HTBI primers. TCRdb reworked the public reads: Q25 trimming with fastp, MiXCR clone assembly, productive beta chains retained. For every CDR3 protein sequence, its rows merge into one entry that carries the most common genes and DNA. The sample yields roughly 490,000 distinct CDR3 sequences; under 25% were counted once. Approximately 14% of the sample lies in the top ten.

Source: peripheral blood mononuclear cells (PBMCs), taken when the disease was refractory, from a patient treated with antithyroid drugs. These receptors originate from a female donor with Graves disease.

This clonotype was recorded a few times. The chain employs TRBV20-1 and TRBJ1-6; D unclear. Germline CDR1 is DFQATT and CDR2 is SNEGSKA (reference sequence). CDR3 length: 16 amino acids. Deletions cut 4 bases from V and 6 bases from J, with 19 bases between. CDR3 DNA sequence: TGCAGTGCTAAGTTGGAACCCGGCGTTGGTAATTCACCCCTCCACTTT. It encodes CSAKLEPGVGNSPLHF.

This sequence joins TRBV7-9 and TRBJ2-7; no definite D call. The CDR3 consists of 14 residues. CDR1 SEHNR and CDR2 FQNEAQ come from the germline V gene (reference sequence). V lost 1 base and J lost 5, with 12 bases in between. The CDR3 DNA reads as TGTGCCAGCAGCTTAGTAAGTACCACCGACGAGCAGTACTTC. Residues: CASSLVSTTDEQYF.

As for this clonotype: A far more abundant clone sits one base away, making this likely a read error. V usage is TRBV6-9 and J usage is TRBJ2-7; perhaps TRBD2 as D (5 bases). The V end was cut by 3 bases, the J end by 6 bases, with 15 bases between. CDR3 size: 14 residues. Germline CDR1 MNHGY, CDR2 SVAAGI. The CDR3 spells CASSYSRWAGEQYF. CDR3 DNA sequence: TGTGCCAGCAGTTACTCCCGTTGGGCGGGCGAGCAGTACTTC.

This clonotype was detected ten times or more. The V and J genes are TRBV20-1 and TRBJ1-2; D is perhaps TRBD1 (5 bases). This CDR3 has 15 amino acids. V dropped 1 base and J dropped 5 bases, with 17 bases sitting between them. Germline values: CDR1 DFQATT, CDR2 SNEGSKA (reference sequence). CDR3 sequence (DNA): TGCAGTGCTAGAGCCCCCCGGGAAGGGGAATATGGCTACACCTTC. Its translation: CSARAPREGEYGYTF.

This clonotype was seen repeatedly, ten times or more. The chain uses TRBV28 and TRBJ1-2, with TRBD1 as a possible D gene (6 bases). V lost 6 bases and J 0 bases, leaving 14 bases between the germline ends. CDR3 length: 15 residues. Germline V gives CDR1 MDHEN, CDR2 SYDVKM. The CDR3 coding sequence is TGTGCCAGCAGGTCTGCAACAGGGACTAACTATGGCTACACCTTC. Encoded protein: CASRSATGTNYGYTF.

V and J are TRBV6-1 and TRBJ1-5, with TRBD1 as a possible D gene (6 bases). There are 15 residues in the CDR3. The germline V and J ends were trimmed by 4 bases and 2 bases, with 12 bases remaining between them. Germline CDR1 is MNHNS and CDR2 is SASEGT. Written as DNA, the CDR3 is TGTGCCAGCAGTGTGGGGGCAGGGGGCAATCAGCCCCAGCATTTT. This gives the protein CASSVGAGGNQPQHF.

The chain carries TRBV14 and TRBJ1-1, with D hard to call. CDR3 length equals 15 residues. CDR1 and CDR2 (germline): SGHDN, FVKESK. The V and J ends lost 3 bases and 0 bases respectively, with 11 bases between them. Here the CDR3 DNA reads TGTGCCAGCAGCCAGAGCCGAGGCGTGAACACTGAAGCTTTCTTT. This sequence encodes CASSQSRGVNTEAFF.

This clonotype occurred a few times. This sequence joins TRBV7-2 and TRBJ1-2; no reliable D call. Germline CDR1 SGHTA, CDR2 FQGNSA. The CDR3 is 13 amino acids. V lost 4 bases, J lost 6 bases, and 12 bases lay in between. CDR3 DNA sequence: TGTGCCAGCAGCTCATGGGGAAGCGATGGCTACACCTTC. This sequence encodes CASSSWGSDGYTF.

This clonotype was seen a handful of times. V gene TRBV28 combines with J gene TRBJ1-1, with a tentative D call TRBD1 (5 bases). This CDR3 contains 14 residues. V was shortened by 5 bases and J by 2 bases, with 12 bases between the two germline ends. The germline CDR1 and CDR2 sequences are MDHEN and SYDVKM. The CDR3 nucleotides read TGTGCCAGCAGTATAATTCAGGGTAACACTGAAGCTTTCTTT. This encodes CASSIIQGNTEAFF. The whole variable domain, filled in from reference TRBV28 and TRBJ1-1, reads DVKVTQSSRYLVKRTGEKVFLECVQDMDHENMFWYRQDPGLGLRLIYFSYDVKMKEKGDIPEGYSVSREKKERFSLILESASTNQTSMYLCASSIIQGNTEAFFGQGTRLTVV.

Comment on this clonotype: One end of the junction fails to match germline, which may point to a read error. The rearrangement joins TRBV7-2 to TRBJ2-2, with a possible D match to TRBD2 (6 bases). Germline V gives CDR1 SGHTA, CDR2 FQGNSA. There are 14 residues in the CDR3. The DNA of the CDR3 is TGTGCCAGCAGCCAATTATCCGGGGTCGGGGGGCTGTTTTTT. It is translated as CASSQLSGVGGLFF.

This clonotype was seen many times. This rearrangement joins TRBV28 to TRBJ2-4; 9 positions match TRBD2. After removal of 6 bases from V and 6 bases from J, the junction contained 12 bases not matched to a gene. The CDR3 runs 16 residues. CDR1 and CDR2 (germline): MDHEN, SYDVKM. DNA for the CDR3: TGTGCCAGCAGCTATACTCCGGGACTAGCTGTAAACATTCAGTACTTC. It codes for CASSYTPGLAVNIQYF.